This T cell receptor beta chain derives from a study of response to subunit inactivated influenza vaccine. Study-wide results and caveats: That few new T cells are recruited by each seasonal influenza vaccination was the authors' suggestion.

As regards this clonotype: Antigen: not known.

TCRdb reprocessed the RT-PCR reads via MiXCR and lists one record per CDR3 protein. The sample has 550,000 to 600,000 distinct CDR3 sequences, 12% seen once. V lost 4 bases and J lost 2; bases outside the gene matches: 8. The CDR3 consists of 15 residues. CDR1 and CDR2 from the germline V gene are LGHDT and YNNKEL (reference sequence). The source was PBMCs from blood, collected on the day of vaccination. This receptor was taken from a man in his fifties or sixties who received an inactivated influenza vaccine. The V gene is TRBV3-1, the J gene TRBJ2-7; 7 bases align to TRBD1. The CDR3 sequence is CASSLAGTAAYEQYF. CDR3 bases: TGTGCCAGCAGCCTTGCCGGGACAGCGGCCTACGAGCAGTACTTC.